This T cell receptor (beta chain) was captured in a study of T cell responses to AZD1222 COVID-19 vaccine. The V and J ends lost 3 bases and 7 bases, in that order; junction bases with no gene match: 11. The V gene's germline CDR1 is SGHVS and CDR2 FNYEAQ. CDR3 length: 15 amino acids. The analysis combined second doses at about 4 or about 12 weeks. Profiling relied on immunoSEQ multiplex PCR, and the TCRdb table lists in-frame clones only, not all of them. The sample includes over 85,000 clones, around 90% of them seen just once. The TCR comes from an adult who received the AZD1222 COVID-19 vaccine. This chain connects TRBV7-6 to TRBJ2-5; 7 bases fit TRBD1. The specimen comprised peripheral blood, sampled 28 days after the second AZD1222 dose. The CDR3 loop reads CASSLETGYLRTQYF. CDR3 coding DNA: TGTGCCAGCAGCTTGGAGACAGGGTATTTGCGGACCCAGTACTTC.